These 11 T cell receptor beta chains came from one sample sequenced in a study of a mutant IDH1 vaccine in newly diagnosed glioma. Libraries were prepared by immunoSEQ multiplex PCR; TCRdb keeps only in-frame clonotypes and omits some of them. The sample lists roughly 60,000 clones, about 85% occurring once. These TCRs' antigens remain unknown. As to time point: week 23, last vaccination. Vaccine doses each comprised 300 ug of mutant IDH1 20-mer peptide, with topical imiquimod. The sample was PBMCs, taken from a glioma patient whose treatment included an IDH1 peptide vaccine. The receptor source for this set is a man aged 25-40 years with glioma.

This chain links TRBV14 with TRBJ1-5, with D unresolved. The germline V gene encodes CDR1 SGHDN and CDR2 FVKESK. The CDR3 is made up of 13 amino acids. Trimming shortened V by 4 bases and J by 9 bases, and 13 bases separated the two germline ends. In DNA, the CDR3 is TGTGCCAGCAGCCTATTGGCCCCGGGGCCCCAGCATTTT. Protein: CASSLLAPGPQHF.

The chain recombines TRBV7-8 with TRBJ1-1; D call uncertain. The CDR3 extends over 17 amino acids. From germline, CDR1 is SGHVS and CDR2 FQNEAQ. V was trimmed by 4 bases and J by 3 bases, leaving 21 bases between them. The CDR3, as DNA: TGTGCCAGCAGCTCCCGGGGTGACGCCCCTATTTACACTGAAGCTTTCTTT. This translates into CASSSRGDAPIYTEAFF.

The J gene is TRBJ2-5, the V gene TRBV14, with 7 bases lining up with TRBD2. The CDR3 is 16 residues long. CDR1 is SGHDN and CDR2 is FVKESK in the germline V gene. Germline trimming cut 1 base from V and 0 bases from J; bases unmatched to any gene: 5. This CDR3 is CASSQALAAYQETQYF. For the CDR3, the DNA is TGTGCCAGCAGCCAAGCTCTAGCGGCTTACCAAGAGACCCAGTACTTC.

The chain combines TRBV7-2 with TRBJ2-1, with D possibly being TRBD2 (5 bases). The ends were cut back, 1 base at V and 11 bases at J, with 12 bases in the middle. The CDR3 is 13 amino acids. Germline lookup yields CDR1 SGHTA and CDR2 FQGNSA. This CDR3 is CASSLESGWKQFF. For the CDR3, the DNA is TGTGCCAGCAGCTTAGAGTCGGGGTGGAAGCAGTTCTTC.

The chain recombines TRBV5-6 with TRBJ2-3; the D gene is possibly TRBD2 (6 bases). V was clipped by 6 bases and J by 5 bases, with 22 bases between them. The CDR3 is made up of 16 amino acids. Germline-derived CDR1 and CDR2 are SGHDT and YYEEEE. The DNA for the CDR3 is TGTGCCAGCAACTTAGCGGAGGGGTTCGGTATAGATACGCAGTATTTT. This sequence encodes CASNLAEGFGIDTQYF.

The chain couples TRBV10-2 to TRBJ1-3, with 11 bases matching TRBD1. V dropped 2 bases and J dropped 0; count of bases not matched to a gene: 6. The V gene's germline CDR1 is WSHSY and CDR2 SAAADI. There are 18 residues in the CDR3. In DNA, the CDR3 is TGCGCCAGCAGTGAGCATCGAGGACAGGGGGCCTCTGGAAACACCATATATTTT. It is translated as CASSEHRGQGASGNTIYF.

The V call is TRBV11-3, the J call TRBJ2-7; D is possibly TRBD2 (6 bases). Trimming pared 1 base from V and 2 bases from J, leaving 6 bases between. Germline-derived CDR1 and CDR2 are SGHNT and YENEEA. This CDR3 is built from 13 residues. CDR3 amino acids: CASSLASAYEQYF. The CDR3 DNA sequence: TGTGCCAGCAGCTTAGCTAGCGCCTACGAGCAGTACTTC.

The gene calls are TRBV7-9 and TRBJ2-5, with a weak D call TRBD2 (5 bases). The CDR3 is made up of 12 amino acids. The germline V gene encodes CDR1 SEHNR and CDR2 FQNEAQ (reference sequence). The V end was cut by 5 bases, the J end by 11 bases, with 15 bases between. The CDR3 sequence is CASSEGRREQYF. CDR3 in DNA: TGTGCCAGCAGCGAGGGCCGGAGAGAGCAGTACTTC.

The chain combines TRBV5-1 with TRBJ2-6, with D uncertain. Germline lookup yields CDR1 SGHRS and CDR2 YFSETQ. The germline V and J ends were trimmed by 4 bases and 5 bases, with 10 bases remaining between them. The CDR3 sequence is 14 residues long. The CDR3 reads CASSPDSWANVLTF. DNA for the CDR3: TGCGCCAGCAGCCCAGACTCCTGGGCCAACGTCCTGACTTTC.

The chain uses TRBV5-1 and TRBJ1-1; D not resolved. Germline CDR1 is SGHRS and CDR2 is YFSETQ. Trimming removed 0 bases at V and 7 bases at J, with 13 bases between. The CDR3 is 14 residues long. CDR3 region: CASSLAQPVNEAFF. The CDR3 bases are TGCGCCAGCAGCTTGGCTCAACCAGTCAATGAAGCTTTCTTT. Full variable domain (remainder filled in from reference TRBV5-1 and TRBJ1-1): KAGVTQTPRYLIKTRGQQVTLSCSPISGHRSVSWYQQTPGQGLQFLFEYFSETQRNKGNFPGRFSGRQFSNSRSEMNVSTLELGDSALYLCASSLAQPVNEAFFGQGTRLTVV.

This chain links TRBV10-2 with TRBJ1-5; tentatively, D is TRBD1 (6 bases). CDR3 size: 12 residues. V was trimmed by 8 bases and J by 8 bases, leaving 13 bases between them. Germline V CDR1 and CDR2: WSHSY, SAAADI. CDR3 sequence: CASADGGEPQHF. In DNA form, the CDR3 reads TGCGCCAGCGCTGACGGGGGCGAGCCCCAGCATTTT.